This section outlines one TCR beta chain sequence together with its context. The germline V and J ends were trimmed by 3 bases and 7 bases, with 15 bases remaining between them. The CDR3 contains 14 residues. Per germline, CDR1 SEHNR and CDR2 FQNEAQ (reference sequence). This sample is drawn from a study of blood T cell repertoires in COVID-19. About the research overall: Acute and convalescent COVID-19 samples came from the United States, Italy and Spain. Sample material is recorded as cDNA or gDNA derived from T cells, B-cell-depleted T cells, or PBMCs.

In the authors' workflow: Reference gene primer amplification gave nucleated cell count estimates. Here immunoSEQ multiplex PCR was the method, and the copy in TCRdb shows in-frame clones only, minus some. V and J calls and clone size come straight from that table; D and trimming were deduced from the DNA. The top ten hold approximately 8% of the sample, which has about 210,000 clones, about 83% seen once. The rearrangement joins TRBV7-9 to TRBJ1-2, with a tentative D call TRBD1 (5 bases). The TCR sequence derives from a woman in her forties or fifties with active or convalescent COVID-19. The sample comprised peripheral blood. CDR3 in DNA: TGTGCCAGCAGCTTTTCCAGGACAAACCGTGGCTACACCTTC. Translated, it gives CASSFSRTNRGYTF.